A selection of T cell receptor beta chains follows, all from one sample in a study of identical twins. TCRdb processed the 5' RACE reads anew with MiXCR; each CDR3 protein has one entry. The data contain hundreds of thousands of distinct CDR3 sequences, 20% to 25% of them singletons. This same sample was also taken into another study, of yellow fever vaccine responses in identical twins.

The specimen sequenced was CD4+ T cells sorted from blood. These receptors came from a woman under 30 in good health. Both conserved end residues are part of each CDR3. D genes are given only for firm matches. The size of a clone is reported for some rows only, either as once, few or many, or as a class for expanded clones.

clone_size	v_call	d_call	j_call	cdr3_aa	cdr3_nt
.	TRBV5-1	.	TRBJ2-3	CASSLRRADTQYF	TGCGCCAGCAGCTTGAGGAGGGCGGATACGCAGTATTTT
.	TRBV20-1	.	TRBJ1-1	CSASTRTDHTEAFF	TGCAGTGCCTCCACCCGGACAGACCACACTGAAGCTTTCTTT
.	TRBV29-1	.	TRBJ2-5	CSFVEGLETQYF	TGCAGCTTCGTGGAGGGATTGGAGACCCAGTACTTC
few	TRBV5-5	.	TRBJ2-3	CASSLMQGGQYF	TGTGCCAGCAGCTTGATGCAAGGAGGGCAGTATTTT
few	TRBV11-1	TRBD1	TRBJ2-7	CASSGHGTGYEQYF	TGTGCCAGCAGCGGTCATGGGACAGGGTACGAGCAGTACTTC
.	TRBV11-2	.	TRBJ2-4	CASSQDSFKNIQYF	TGTGCCAGCAGCCAAGACAGCTTCAAAAACATTCAGTACTTC
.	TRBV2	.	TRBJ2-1	CASSTRGRAYNEQFF	TGTGCCAGCAGTACGAGGGGCCGGGCCTACAATGAGCAGTTCTTC
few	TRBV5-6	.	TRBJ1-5	CASSRGQWNQPQHF	TGTGCCAGCAGCCGCGGACAGTGGAATCAGCCCCAGCATTTT
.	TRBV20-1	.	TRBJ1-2	CSAPGQGGGYTF	TGCAGTGCTCCCGGGCAGGGCGGTGGCTACACCTTC
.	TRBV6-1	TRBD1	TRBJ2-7	CASTQGVVYYEQYF	TGTGCCAGCACCCAGGGGGTGGTCTACTACGAGCAGTACTTC
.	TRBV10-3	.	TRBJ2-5	CATGLRDQETQYF	TGTGCCACGGGTTTGCGCGACCAAGAGACCCAGTACTTC
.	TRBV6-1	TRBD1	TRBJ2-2	CASSRGQGGTGELFF	TGTGCCAGCAGCCGCGGACAGGGAGGCACCGGGGAGCTGTTTTTT
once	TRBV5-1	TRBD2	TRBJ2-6	CASSLVLAGVRPGANVLTF	TGCGCCAGCAGCTTGGTTCTAGCGGGAGTACGGCCTGGGGCCAACGTCCTGACTTTC
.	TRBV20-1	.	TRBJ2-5	CSARDSHHPEGTQYF	TGCAGTGCTAGAGATTCGCACCACCCAGAAGGTACCCAGTACTTC
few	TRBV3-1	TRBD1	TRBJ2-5	CASSQGTGTQETQYF	TGTGCCAGCAGCCAAGGGACAGGGACCCAAGAGACCCAGTACTTC
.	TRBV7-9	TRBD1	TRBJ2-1	CASSWGTGGNEQFF	TGTGCCAGCAGCTGGGGGACAGGTGGAAATGAGCAGTTCTTC
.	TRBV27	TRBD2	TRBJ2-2	CASSLRLAGAMNTGELFF	TGTGCCAGCAGTTTGCGACTAGCGGGGGCAATGAACACCGGGGAGCTGTTTTTT
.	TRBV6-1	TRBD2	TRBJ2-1	CTSSQRLAGYNEQFF	TGTACCAGCAGCCAACGACTAGCGGGATACAATGAGCAGTTCTTC
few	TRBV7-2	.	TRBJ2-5	CASSLNFGGTQYF	TGTGCCAGCAGCTTAAACTTCGGGGGGACCCAGTACTTC
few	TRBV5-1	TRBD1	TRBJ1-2	CASSQGQGPGYTF	TGCGCCAGCAGCCAGGGACAGGGGCCTGGCTACACCTTC
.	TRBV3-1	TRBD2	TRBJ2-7	CASSHRSGSSYEQYF	TGTGCCAGCAGCCACCGTAGCGGGAGCTCCTACGAGCAGTACTTC
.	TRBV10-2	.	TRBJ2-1	CASSEPYNEQFF	TGCGCCAGCAGTGAACCCTACAATGAGCAGTTCTTC
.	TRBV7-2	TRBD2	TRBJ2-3	CASSDSGPGDTQYF	TGTGCCAGCAGCGATAGCGGGCCTGGGGATACGCAGTATTTT
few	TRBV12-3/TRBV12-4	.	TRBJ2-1	CASSPRLATTYNEQFF	TGTGCCAGCAGCCCCCGTTTGGCGACCACCTACAATGAGCAGTTCTTC
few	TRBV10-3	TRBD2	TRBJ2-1	CAIQGLAVNTNNEQFF	TGTGCCATCCAGGGACTAGCGGTAAATACTAACAATGAGCAGTTCTTC
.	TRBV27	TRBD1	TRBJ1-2	CASSPQGALNYGYTF	TGTGCCAGCAGTCCACAGGGGGCGCTTAACTATGGCTACACCTTC
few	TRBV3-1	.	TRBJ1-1	CASSQSNTEAFF	TGTGCCAGCAGCCAATCGAACACTGAAGCTTTCTTT
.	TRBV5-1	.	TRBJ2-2	CASSLVADPNTGELFF	TGCGCCAGCAGCTTGGTGGCAGACCCAAACACCGGGGAGCTGTTTTTT
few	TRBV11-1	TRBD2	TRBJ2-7	CASSFGTSGFYEQYF	TGTGCCAGCAGCTTTGGGACTAGCGGTTTCTACGAGCAGTACTTC
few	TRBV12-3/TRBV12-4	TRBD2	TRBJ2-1	CASSSPGLARNEQFF	TGTGCCAGCAGTTCACCGGGACTAGCCCGGAATGAGCAGTTCTTC
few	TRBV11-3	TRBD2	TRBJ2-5	CASSLGLAAETQYF	TGTGCCAGCAGCTTGGGACTAGCCGCAGAGACCCAGTACTTC
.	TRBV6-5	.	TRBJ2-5	CASSYSTGGKQETQYF	TGTGCCAGCAGTTACTCGACGGGGGGCAAGCAAGAGACCCAGTACTTC
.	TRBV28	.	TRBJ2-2	CASSLRPGQNTGELFF	TGTGCCAGCAGTTTAAGGCCGGGGCAGAACACCGGGGAGCTGTTTTTT
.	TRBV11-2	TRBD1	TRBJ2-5	CASSAEGALSWETQYF	TGTGCCAGCAGCGCAGAGGGGGCCCTTTCGTGGGAGACCCAGTACTTC
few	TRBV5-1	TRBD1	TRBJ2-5	CASSLGGQVGQETQYF	TGCGCCAGCAGCTTGGGGGGACAGGTCGGTCAAGAGACCCAGTACTTC
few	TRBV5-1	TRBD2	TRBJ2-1	CASSLGGTSGNNEQFF	TGCGCCAGCAGCTTGGGAGGGACTAGCGGCAACAATGAGCAGTTCTTC
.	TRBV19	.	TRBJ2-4	CASSVGASGWGNIQYF	TGTGCCAGTAGTGTCGGAGCTTCAGGGTGGGGTAACATTCAGTACTTC
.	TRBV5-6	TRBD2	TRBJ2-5	CASSPGTSGRTRETQYF	TGTGCCAGCAGCCCGGGGACTAGCGGGAGGACTAGAGAGACCCAGTACTTC
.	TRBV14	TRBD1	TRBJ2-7	CASSQRQGFHEQYF	TGTGCCAGCAGCCAACGACAGGGTTTCCACGAGCAGTACTTC
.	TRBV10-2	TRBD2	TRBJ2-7	CASRPTSGSSGEQYF	TGCGCCAGCAGACCGACTAGCGGGAGCTCTGGGGAGCAGTACTTC
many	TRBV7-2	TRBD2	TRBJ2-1	CASSLAGGLNNEQFF	TGTGCCAGCAGCTTAGCGGGAGGGCTGAACAATGAGCAGTTCTTC
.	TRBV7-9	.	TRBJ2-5	CASSPRLTQGWETQYF	TGTGCCAGCAGCCCAAGATTGACACAGGGTTGGGAGACCCAGTACTTC